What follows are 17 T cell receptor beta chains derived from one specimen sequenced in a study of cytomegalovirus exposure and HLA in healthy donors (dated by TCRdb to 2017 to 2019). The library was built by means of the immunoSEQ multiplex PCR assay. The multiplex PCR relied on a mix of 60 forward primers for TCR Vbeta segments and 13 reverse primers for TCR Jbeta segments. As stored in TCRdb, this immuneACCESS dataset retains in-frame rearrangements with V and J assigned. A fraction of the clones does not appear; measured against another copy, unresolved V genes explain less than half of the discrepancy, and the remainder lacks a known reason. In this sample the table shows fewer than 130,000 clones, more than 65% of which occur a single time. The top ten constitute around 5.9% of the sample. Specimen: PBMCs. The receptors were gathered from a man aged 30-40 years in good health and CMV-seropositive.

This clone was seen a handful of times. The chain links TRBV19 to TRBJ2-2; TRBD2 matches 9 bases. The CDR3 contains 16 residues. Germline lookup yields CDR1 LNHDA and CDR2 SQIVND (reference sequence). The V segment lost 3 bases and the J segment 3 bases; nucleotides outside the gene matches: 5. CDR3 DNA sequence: TGTGCCAGTAGTATCGATCGCGGGGGGGACACCGGGGAGCTGTTTTTT. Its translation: CASSIDRGGDTGELFF.

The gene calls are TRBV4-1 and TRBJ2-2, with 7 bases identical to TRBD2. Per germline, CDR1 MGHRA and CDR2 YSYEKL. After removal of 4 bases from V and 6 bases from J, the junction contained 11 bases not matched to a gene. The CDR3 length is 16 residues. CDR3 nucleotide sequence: TGCGCCAGCAGCCTCCCAGGGAGGGCTGGAGCCGGGGAGCTGTTTTTT. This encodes CASSLPGRAGAGELFF.

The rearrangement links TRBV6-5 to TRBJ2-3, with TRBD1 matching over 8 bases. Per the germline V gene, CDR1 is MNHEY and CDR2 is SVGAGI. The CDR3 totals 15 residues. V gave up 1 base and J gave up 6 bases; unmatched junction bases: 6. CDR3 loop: CASSYLDRDGDTQYF. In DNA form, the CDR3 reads TGTGCCAGCAGTTACTTGGACAGGGACGGGGATACGCAGTATTTT.

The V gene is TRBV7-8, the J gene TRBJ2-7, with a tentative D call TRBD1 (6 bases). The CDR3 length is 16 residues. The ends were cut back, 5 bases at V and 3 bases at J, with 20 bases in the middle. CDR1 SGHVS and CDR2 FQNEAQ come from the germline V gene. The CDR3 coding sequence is TGTGCCAGCAGCCCACTTATGTTAGGACAGAACTACGAGCAGTACTTC. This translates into CASSPLMLGQNYEQYF.

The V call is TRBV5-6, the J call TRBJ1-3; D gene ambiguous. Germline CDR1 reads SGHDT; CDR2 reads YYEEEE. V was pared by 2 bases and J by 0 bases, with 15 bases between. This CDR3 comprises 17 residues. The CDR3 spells CASSFKRGPSSGNTIYF. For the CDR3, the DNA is TGTGCCAGCAGCTTTAAACGGGGTCCTAGCTCTGGAAACACCATATATTTT.

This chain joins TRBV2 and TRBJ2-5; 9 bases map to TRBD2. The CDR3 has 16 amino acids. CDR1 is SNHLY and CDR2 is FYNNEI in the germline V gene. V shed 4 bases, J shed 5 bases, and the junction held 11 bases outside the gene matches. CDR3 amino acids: CASSVRPGLASETQYF. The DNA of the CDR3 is TGTGCCAGCAGTGTTCGCCCGGGACTAGCCTCCGAGACCCAGTACTTC.

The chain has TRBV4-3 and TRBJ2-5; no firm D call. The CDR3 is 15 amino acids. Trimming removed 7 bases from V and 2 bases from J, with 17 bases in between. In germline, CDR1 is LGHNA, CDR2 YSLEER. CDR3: CASIPRPSKQETQYF. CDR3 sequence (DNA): TGCGCCAGCATCCCCCGCCCGAGTAAACAAGAGACCCAGTACTTC.

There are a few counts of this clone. The CDR3 spells CASSLQTGGPGYTF. Written as DNA, the CDR3 is TGTGCCAGCAGCTTGCAAACAGGGGGCCCTGGCTACACCTTC. The chain has TRBV5-5 and TRBJ1-2, with TRBD1 matching over 9 bases. This CDR3 has 14 amino acids. Germline V gene lookup returns CDR1 SGHKS and CDR2 YYEKEE (reference sequence). Trimming cost V 1 base and J 7 bases; bases outside gene matches: 5.

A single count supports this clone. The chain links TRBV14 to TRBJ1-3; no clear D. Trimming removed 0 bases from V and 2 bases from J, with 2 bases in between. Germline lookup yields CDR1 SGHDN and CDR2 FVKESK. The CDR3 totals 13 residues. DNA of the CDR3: TGTGCCAGCAGCCAAGATACTGGAAACACCATATATTTT. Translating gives CASSQDTGNTIYF.

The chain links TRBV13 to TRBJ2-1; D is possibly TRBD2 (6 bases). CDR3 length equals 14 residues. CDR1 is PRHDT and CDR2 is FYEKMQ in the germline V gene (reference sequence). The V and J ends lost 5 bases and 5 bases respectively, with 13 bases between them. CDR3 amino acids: CASSLTPSDNEQFF. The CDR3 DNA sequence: TGTGCCAGCAGCCTCACCCCTAGCGACAATGAGCAGTTCTTC.

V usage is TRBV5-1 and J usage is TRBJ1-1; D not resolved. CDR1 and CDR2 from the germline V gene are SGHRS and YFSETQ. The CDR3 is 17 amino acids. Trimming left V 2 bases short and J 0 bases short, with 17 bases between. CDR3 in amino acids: CASSFLPGEAMNTEAFF. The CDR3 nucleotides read TGCGCCAGCAGCTTCCTTCCTGGGGAGGCGATGAACACTGAAGCTTTCTTT.

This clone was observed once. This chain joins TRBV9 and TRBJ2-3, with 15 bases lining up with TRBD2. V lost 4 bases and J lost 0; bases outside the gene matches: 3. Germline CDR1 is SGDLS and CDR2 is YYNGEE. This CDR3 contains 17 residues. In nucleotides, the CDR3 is TGTGCCAGCAGCCTAGGGACTAGCGGGGGGAGCACAGATACGCAGTATTTT. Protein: CASSLGTSGGSTDTQYF.

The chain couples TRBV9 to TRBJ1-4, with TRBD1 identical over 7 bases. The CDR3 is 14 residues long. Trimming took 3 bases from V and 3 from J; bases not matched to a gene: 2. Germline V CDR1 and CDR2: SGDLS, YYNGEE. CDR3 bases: TGTGCCAGCAGCGCCAGGGGGGCTAATGAAAAACTGTTTTTT. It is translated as CASSARGANEKLFF. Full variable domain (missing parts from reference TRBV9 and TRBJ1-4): DSGVTQTPKHLITATGQRVTLRCSPRSGDLSVYWYQQSLDQGLQFLIQYYNGEERAKGNILERFSAQQFPDLHSELNLSSLELGDSALYFCASSARGANEKLFFGSGTQLSVL.

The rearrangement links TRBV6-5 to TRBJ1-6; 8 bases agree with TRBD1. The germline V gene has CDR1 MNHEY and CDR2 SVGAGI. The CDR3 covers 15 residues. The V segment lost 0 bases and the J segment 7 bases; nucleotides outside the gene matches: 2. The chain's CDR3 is CASSYSGQGNSPLHF. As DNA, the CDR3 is TGTGCCAGCAGTTACTCAGGACAGGGAAATTCACCCCTCCACTTT.

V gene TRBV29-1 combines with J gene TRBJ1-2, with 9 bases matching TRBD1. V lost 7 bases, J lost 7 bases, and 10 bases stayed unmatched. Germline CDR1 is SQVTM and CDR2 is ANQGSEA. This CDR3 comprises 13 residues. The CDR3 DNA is TGCAGCGGCTCCGGGACAGGGTATGGTGGCTACACCTTC. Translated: CSGSGTGYGGYTF.

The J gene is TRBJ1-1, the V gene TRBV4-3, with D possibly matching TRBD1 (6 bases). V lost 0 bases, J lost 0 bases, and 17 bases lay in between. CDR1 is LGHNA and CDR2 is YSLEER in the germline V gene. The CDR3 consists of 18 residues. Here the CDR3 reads CASSQDTGAGALNTEAFF. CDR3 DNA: TGCGCCAGCAGCCAAGATACCGGGGCGGGGGCCCTGAACACTGAAGCTTTCTTT.

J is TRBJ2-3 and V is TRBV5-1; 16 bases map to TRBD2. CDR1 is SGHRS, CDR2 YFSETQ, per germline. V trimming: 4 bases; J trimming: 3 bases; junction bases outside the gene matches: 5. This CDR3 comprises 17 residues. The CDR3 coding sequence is TGCGCCAGCAGCGTGGGACTAGCGGGGGGGTGGACAGATACGCAGTATTTT. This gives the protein CASSVGLAGGWTDTQYF.